Presented here are 2 T cell receptor beta chains from one specimen sequenced in a study of cytomegalovirus exposure and HLA in healthy donors. 13 Jbeta primers and 60 Vbeta primers were used for the PCR. Generated by immunoSEQ multiplex PCR, the TCRdb table keeps only in-frame clones and is missing some. The sample holds approximately 100,000 clones, about 81% seen once. The sample consisted of PBMCs. The source of these receptors is a man aged 40-55 years in good health and CMV-seronegative.

The chain is built from TRBV5-8 and TRBJ2-3, with 7 bases that match TRBD1. Germline loops: CDR1 SGHTS, CDR2 YDEGEE. With V trimmed by 4 bases and J by 2 bases, 4 bases remained unmatched. The CDR3 runs 14 residues. The DNA of the CDR3 is TGTGCCAGCAGCCTGAGGGGGCACACAGATACGCAGTATTTT. This encodes CASSLRGHTDTQYF.

The chain carries TRBV4-3 and TRBJ2-3; D unclear. The germline gives CDR1 LGHNA, CDR2 YSLEER. Trimming left V 3 bases short and J 1 base short, with 8 bases between. This CDR3 is built from 14 residues. The chain's CDR3 is CASSQSTRTDTQYF. The CDR3 DNA follows: TGCGCCAGCAGCCAGTCAACACGCACAGATACGCAGTATTTT.